A single sample is the source of the 6 T cell receptor beta chains below, sequenced in a study of T-cell reconstitution after alpha-beta-depleted transplantation in children (dated by TCRdb to 2016 to 2017). Library preparation was by PCR. The instrument given in TCRdb is Illumina HiSeq 2500. Molecular barcoding was employed in the preparation of TCR libraries, with unique molecular identifiers being used to normalize TCRbeta repertoire quantification. The raw public data were reprocessed by TCRdb itself: fastp quality trimming at Q25, MiXCR clonotype calling, in-frame beta chains only. CDR3 protein duplicates are merged, each entry listing the most common genes and DNA. The sample profile shows about 400,000 distinct CDR3 sequences; around 21% of them were found once. Around 3.9% of the sample comes from the top ten. Sequenced material: PBMCs from the stem cell graft donor, taken from the stem cell graft. All receptors derive from a human donor who donated a stem cell graft to a child with acute myeloid leukemia.

V is TRBV20-1 and J is TRBJ2-2, with a weak D call TRBD1 (7 bases). Trimming removed 4 bases from V and 6 bases from J, with 12 bases in between. The CDR3 runs to 13 residues. CDR1 and CDR2 (germline): DFQATT, SNEGSKA (reference sequence). CDR3 coding DNA: TGCAGTGCTACAGGGGGGCACGCCGGGGAGCTGTTTTTT. It yields the protein CSATGGHAGELFF.

This clonotype has more than one count but fewer than ten. The chain uses TRBV6-1 and TRBJ2-3; tentatively, D is TRBD2 (5 bases). CDR1 is MNHNS, CDR2 SASEGT, per germline. The germline V and J ends were trimmed by 5 bases and 6 bases, with 12 bases remaining between them. The CDR3 spans 13 residues. The CDR3 DNA reads as TGTGCCAGCAGTAGCCCTAGGAGGGATACGCAGTATTTT. Protein: CASSSPRRDTQYF.

This chain connects TRBV2 to TRBJ2-7; TRBD1 agrees at 7 bases. The CDR3 is 12 amino acids. The germline V gene encodes CDR1 SNHLY and CDR2 FYNNEI. V dropped 3 bases and J dropped 4; count of bases not matched to a gene: 0. CDR3 sequence (DNA): TGTGCCAGCAGTGAGACAGGGTACGAGCAGTACTTC. Its translation: CASSETGYEQYF.

This clonotype came up a few times. The V gene is TRBV28, the J gene TRBJ2-2, with D unclear. The V and J ends lost 5 bases and 4 bases respectively, with 11 bases between them. Germline V gene sequence: CDR1 MDHEN, CDR2 SYDVKM. There are 14 residues in the CDR3. The CDR3 coding sequence is TGTGCCAGCAGTCCCTGGGCCTTCACCGGGGAGCTGTTTTTT. Its protein product is CASSPWAFTGELFF. Combining the CDR3 with reference TRBV28 and TRBJ2-2 gives the whole variable domain DVKVTQSSRYLVKRTGEKVFLECVQDMDHENMFWYRQDPGLGLRLIYFSYDVKMKEKGDIPEGYSVSREKKERFSLILESASTNQTSMYLCASSPWAFTGELFFGEGSRLTVL.

This clonotype was counted only a few times. The chain links TRBV20-1 to TRBJ2-7, with D perhaps assigned TRBD1 or TRBD2 (5 bases each). The CDR3 is made up of 14 amino acids. V was shortened by 3 bases and J by 4 bases, with 16 bases between the two germline ends. Germline V gives CDR1 DFQATT, CDR2 SNEGSKA (reference sequence). The CDR3 coding sequence is TGCAGTGCTAGGGGACCACAAGGGGTATACGAGCAGTACTTC. Its translation: CSARGPQGVYEQYF.

This clonotype was recorded many times. The chain couples TRBV20-1 to TRBJ2-1, with unresolved D. Trimming cost V 0 bases and J 8 bases, with 11 bases left between them. Germline CDR1 is DFQATT and CDR2 is SNEGSKA (reference sequence). The CDR3 is 13 residues long. As DNA, the CDR3 is TGCAGTGCTAGAGATCCCCCCAGGTATGAGCAGTTCTTC. It is translated as CSARDPPRYEQFF.